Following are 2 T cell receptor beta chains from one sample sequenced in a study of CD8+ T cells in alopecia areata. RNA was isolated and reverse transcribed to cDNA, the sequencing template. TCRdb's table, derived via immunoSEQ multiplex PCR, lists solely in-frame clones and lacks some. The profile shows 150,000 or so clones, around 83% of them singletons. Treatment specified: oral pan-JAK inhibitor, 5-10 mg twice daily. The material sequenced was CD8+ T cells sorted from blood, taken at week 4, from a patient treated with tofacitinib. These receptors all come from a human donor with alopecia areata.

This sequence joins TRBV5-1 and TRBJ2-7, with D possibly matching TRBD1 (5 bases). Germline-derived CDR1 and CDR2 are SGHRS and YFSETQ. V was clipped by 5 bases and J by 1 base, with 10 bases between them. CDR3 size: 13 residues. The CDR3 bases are TGCGCCAGCAGAGACAGAAGTTCCTACGAGCAGTACTTC. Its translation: CASRDRSSYEQYF. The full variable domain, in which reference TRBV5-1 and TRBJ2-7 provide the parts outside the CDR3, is KAGVTQTPRYLIKTRGQQVTLSCSPISGHRSVSWYQQTPGQGLQFLFEYFSETQRNKGNFPGRFSGRQFSNSRSEMNVSTLELGDSALYLCASRDRSSYEQYFGPGTRLTVT.

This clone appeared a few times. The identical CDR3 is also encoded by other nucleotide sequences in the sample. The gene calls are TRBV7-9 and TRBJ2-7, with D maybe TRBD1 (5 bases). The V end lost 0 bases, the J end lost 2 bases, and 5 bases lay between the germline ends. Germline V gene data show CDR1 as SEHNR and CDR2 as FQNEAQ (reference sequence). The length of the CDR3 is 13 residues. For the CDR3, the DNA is TGTGCCAGCAGCTTAGCAGGGGCCTACGAGCAGTACTTC. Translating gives CASSLAGAYEQYF.